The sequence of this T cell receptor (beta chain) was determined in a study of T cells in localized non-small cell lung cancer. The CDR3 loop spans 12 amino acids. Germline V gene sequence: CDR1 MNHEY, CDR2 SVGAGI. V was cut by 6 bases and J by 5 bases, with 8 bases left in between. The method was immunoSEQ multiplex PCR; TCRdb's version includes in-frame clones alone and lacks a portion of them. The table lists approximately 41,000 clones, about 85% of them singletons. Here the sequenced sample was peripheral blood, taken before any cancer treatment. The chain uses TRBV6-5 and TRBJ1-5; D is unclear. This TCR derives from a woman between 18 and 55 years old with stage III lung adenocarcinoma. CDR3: CASSRTDQPQHF. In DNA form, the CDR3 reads TGTGCCAGCAGCCGCACGGATCAGCCCCAGCATTTT.